This T cell receptor (beta chain) comes out of a study of cytomegalovirus exposure and HLA in healthy donors (dated by TCRdb to the late 2010s). About the study as a whole: The 650 to 750 repertoires of the first cohort and the 110 or so validation repertoires were produced on the same platform, according to a later analysis. A separate validation cohort of over 95 different subjects was used in addition to the approximately 640-subject first cohort. The study combined high-throughput TCR immunosequencing, statistical association of individual TCRs with disease status, and machine learning to predict cytomegalovirus infection status. The study aimed to test whether signatures of past pathogen exposure could be identified by cataloging public T cell receptors. Paper-wide results and their limitations: A later analysis found that TCRs clustered in the first cohort also tended to co-occur in the 120 validation repertoires, with 90% to 95% of cluster scores above 0. All 120 or so repertoires were used to score co-occurrence in the validation cohort in a later analysis, because that analysis had no HLA typing for the cohort. The classifier was reported to diagnose cytomegalovirus status with high specificity and sensitivity in both the original cohort and the validation cohort. It was suggested by the authors that the approach could potentially be generalized to other disease states and immunological phenotypes. Most TCR sequences were observed very rarely across donors, whereas some public TCRs were present in many individuals. In vitro tests confirmed that a few of the cytomegalovirus-associated TCR beta chains recognize cytomegalovirus antigens. The study listed over 150 TCR beta chains as associated with cytomegalovirus.

To note about this clone: The antigen it binds to is not known. No base qualities exist here, and no much larger clone lies one base off it.

The library relied on the immunoSEQ multiplex PCR assay. From the authors' description of their analysis: To diagnose cytomegalovirus status from the catalog of TCR beta chain sequences, a statistical classification framework was built. TCRdb took this table from immuneACCESS and kept in-frame rearrangements with V and J called. Such tables lack part of the clones; where checked against another copy, unresolved V genes explain under half of the gap, and the rest is unexplained. V, J and clone size were drawn from that table, and D and trimming were deduced from the DNA. In this sample the table shows tens of thousands of clones, around nine tenths of which occur a single time. The ten largest clones take up less than 5% of the sample. Donors formed part of the validation cohort, which comprised 120 subjects and was distinct from the first cohort of under 800 subjects. The TCR comes from a woman between 18 and 30 years old in good health and CMV-seropositive. Material: PBMCs.

The sequenced DNA: TGTGCCAGCAGTTCCCACCTGGCCACAGATACGCAGTATTTT. Translated, this is CASSSHLATDTQYF. The chain was built from TRBV6-5 and TRBJ2-3; the D gene assignment is ambiguous. Trimming removed 4 bases from V and 2 bases from J, leaving 10 bases between the germline ends. From a lookup of the germline V gene, CDR1 and CDR2 are MNHEY and SVGAGI. CDR3 length: 14 amino acids, cysteine to phenylalanine. The read is trimmed to its CDR3 DNA, 42 bases read in frame from base 1.